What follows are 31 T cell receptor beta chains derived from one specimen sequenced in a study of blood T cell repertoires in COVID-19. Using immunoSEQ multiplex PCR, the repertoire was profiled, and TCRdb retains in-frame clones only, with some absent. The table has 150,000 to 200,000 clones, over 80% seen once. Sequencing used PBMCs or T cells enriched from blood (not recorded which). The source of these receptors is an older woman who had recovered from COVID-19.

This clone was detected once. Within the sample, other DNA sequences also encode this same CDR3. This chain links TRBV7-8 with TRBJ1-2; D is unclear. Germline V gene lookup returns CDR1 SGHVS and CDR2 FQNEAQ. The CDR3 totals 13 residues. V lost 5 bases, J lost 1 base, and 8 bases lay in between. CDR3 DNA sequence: TGTGCCAGCAGCCCAGACAATAACTATGGCTACACCTTC. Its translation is CASSPDNNYGYTF.

CDR3 sequence reads: CASSARARGEQFF. The CDR3 DNA sequence: TGTGCCAGCAGCGCTAGGGCCCGGGGTGAGCAGTTCTTC. This chain links TRBV6-5 with TRBJ2-1, with D perhaps matching TRBD2 (5 bases). V dropped 6 bases and J dropped 9 bases, with 15 bases sitting between them. Germline CDR1 and CDR2: MNHEY and SVGAGI. CDR3 length: 13 amino acids.

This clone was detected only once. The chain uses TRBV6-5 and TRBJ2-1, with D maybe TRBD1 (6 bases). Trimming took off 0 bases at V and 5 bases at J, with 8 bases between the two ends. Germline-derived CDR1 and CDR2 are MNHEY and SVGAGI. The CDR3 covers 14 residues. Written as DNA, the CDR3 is TGTGCCAGCAGTTACTCGGACAGTCACAATGAGCAGTTCTTC. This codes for CASSYSDSHNEQFF.

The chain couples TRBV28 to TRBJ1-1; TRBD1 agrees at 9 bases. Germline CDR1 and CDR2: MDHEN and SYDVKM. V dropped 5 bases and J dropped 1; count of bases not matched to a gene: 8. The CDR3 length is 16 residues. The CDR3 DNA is TGTGCCAGCAGTGTACCACAGGGGGCAGGGAACACTGAAGCTTTCTTT. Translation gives CASSVPQGAGNTEAFF. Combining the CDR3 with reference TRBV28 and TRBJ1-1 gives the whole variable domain DVKVTQSSRYLVKRTGEKVFLECVQDMDHENMFWYRQDPGLGLRLIYFSYDVKMKEKGDIPEGYSVSREKKERFSLILESASTNQTSMYLCASSVPQGAGNTEAFFGQGTRLTVV.

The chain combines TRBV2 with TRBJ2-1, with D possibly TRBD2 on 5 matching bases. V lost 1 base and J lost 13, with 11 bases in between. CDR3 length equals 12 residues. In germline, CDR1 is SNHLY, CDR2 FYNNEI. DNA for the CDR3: TGTGCCAGCAGTGAAGGAGGGTATAATCAGTTCTTC. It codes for CASSEGGYNQFF.

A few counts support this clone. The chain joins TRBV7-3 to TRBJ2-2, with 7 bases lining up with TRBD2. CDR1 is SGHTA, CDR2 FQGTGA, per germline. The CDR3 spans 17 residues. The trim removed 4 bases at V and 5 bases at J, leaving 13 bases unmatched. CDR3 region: CASSSGAASGRTGELFF. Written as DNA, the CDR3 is TGTGCCAGCAGCTCCGGCGCGGCTAGCGGACGTACCGGGGAGCTGTTTTTT.

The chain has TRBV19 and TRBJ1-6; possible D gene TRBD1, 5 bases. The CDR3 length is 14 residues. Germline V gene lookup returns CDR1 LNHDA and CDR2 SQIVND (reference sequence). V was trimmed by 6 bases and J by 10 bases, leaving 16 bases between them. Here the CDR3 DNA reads TGTGCCAGTAGACCCATCGGGGGGTACTCACCCCTCCACTTT. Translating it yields CASRPIGGYSPLHF.

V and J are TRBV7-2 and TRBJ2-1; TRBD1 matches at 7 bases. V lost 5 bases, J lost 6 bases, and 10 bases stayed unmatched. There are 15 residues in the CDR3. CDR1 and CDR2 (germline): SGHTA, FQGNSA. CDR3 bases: TGTGCCAGCAGCCCACAGCCGTCAGGGGGCAATGAGCAGTTCTTC. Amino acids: CASSPQPSGGNEQFF.

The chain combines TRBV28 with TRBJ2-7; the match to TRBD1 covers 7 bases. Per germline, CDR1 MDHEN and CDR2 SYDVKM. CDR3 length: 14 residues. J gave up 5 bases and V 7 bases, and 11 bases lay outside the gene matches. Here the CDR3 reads CASTIGARGNEQYF. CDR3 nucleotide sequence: TGTGCCAGCACCATCGGGGCCAGGGGGAACGAGCAGTACTTC.

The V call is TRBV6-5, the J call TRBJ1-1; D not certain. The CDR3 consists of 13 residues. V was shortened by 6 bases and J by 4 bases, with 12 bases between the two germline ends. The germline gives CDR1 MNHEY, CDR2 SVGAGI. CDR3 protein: CASSLSSGTEAFF. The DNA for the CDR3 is TGTGCCAGCAGCCTCTCCTCGGGCACTGAAGCTTTCTTT.

The CDR3 loop is CASSEGGTYNSPLHF. CDR3 bases: TGTGCCAGCAGTGAGGGCGGGACCTATAATTCACCCCTCCACTTT. The V and J genes are TRBV2 and TRBJ1-6; unclear D gene. V lost 3 bases to trimming and J lost 2 bases, with 8 bases between them. The CDR3 contains 15 residues. CDR1 and CDR2 (germline): SNHLY, FYNNEI.

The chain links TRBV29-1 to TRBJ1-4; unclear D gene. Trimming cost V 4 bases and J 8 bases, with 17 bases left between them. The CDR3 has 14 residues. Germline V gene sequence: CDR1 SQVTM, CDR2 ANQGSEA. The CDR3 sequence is CSVGLRGTFEKLFF. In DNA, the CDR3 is TGCAGCGTTGGTTTACGGGGAACCTTCGAAAAACTGTTTTTT.

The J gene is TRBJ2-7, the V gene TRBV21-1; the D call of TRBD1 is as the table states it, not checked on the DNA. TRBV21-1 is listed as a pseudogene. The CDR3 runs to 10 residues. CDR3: CASSKVAGTV. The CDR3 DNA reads TGTGCCAGCAGCAAAGTCGCAGGTACGGTC.

The CDR3 DNA follows: TGCGCCAGCAGCCCCCGGACAGGGACTCGAAACACCATATATTTT. Its protein is CASSPRTGTRNTIYF. V is TRBV5-1 and J is TRBJ1-3, with 8 bases aligning to TRBD1. The CDR3 consists of 15 residues. CDR1 and CDR2 from the germline V gene are SGHRS and YFSETQ. Unmatched junction bases numbered 8, after V lost 4 bases and J lost 5 bases.

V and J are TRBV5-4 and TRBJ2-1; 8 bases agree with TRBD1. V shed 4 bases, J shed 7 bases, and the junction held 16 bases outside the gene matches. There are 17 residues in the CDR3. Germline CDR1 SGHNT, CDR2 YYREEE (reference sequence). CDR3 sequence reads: CASSVGQGAGLRNEQFF. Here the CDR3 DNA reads TGTGCCAGCAGCGTTGGGCAGGGGGCCGGCCTACGTAATGAGCAGTTCTTC.

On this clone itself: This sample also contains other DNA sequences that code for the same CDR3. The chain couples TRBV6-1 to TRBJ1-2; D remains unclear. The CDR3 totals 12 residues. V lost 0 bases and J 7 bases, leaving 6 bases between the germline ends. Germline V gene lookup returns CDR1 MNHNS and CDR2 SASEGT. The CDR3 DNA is TGTGCCAGCAGTGAAGCCGGTGGTGGCTACACCTTC. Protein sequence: CASSEAGGGYTF.

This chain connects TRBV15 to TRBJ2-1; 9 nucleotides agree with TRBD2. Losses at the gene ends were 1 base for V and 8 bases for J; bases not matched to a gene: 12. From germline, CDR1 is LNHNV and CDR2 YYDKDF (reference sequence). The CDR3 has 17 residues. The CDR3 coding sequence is TGTGCCACCAGCAGAGGGCGCGGGGGGGCCCTACTGCATGAGCAGTTCTTC. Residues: CATSRGRGGALLHEQFF.

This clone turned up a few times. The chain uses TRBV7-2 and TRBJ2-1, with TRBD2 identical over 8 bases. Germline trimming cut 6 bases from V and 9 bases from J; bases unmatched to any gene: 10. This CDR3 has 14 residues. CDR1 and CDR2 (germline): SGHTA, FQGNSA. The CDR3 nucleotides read TGTGCCAGCAGTCCACTAGCGGAGGTGGTTGAGCAGTTCTTC. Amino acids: CASSPLAEVVEQFF.

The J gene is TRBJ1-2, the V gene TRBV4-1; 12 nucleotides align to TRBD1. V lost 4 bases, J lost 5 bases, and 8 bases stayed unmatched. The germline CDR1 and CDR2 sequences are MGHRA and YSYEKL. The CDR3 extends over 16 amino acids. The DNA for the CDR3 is TGCGCCAGCAGCCGGGGACAGGGGGCCGTTTGGTATGGCTACACCTTC. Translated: CASSRGQGAVWYGYTF.

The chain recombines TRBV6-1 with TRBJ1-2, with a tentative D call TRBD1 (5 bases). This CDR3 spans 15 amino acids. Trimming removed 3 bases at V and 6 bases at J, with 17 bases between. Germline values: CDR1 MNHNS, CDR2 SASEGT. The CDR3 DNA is TGTGCCAGCAGTGAGGGGCCGCGGATCTGGGATGGCTACACCTTC. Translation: CASSEGPRIWDGYTF.

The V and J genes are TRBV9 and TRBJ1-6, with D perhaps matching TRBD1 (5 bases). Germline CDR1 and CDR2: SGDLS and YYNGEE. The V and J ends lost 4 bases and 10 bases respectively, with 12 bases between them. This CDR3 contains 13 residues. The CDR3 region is CASSPVGGSPLHF. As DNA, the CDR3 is TGTGCCAGCAGCCCCGTCGGGGGATCACCCCTCCACTTT.

This CDR3 is CASSLLGQGRGRGYTF. The CDR3 nucleotides read TGTGCCAGCAGTTTATTGGGACAGGGAAGAGGTCGTGGCTACACCTTC. V and J are TRBV28 and TRBJ1-2; TRBD1 aligns across 9 bases. Germline-derived CDR1 and CDR2 are MDHEN and SYDVKM. This CDR3 spans 16 amino acids. The trim removed 1 base at V and 7 bases at J, leaving 10 bases unmatched.

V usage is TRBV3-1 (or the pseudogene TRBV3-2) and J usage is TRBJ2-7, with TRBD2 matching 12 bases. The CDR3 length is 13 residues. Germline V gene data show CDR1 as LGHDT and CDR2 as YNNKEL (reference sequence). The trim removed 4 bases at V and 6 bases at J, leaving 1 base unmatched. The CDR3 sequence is CASSPGLAGEQYF. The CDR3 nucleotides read TGTGCCAGCAGCCCGGGACTAGCGGGCGAGCAGTACTTC.

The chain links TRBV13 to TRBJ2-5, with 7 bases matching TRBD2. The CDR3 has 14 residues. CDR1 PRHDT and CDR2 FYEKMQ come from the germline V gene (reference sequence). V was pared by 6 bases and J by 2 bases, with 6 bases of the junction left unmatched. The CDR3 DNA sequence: TGTGCCAGCAGAAGACTAGCTCCGCAAGAGACCCAGTACTTC. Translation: CASRRLAPQETQYF.

CDR3 DNA: TGTGCCAGCAGCTTTCAGGTGTATGGCTACACCTTC. Its translation is CASSFQVYGYTF. The rearrangement uses TRBV5-8 and TRBJ1-2; D remains ambiguous. V lost 2 bases to trimming and J lost 5 bases, with 7 bases between them. There are 12 residues in the CDR3. Germline V gives CDR1 SGHTS, CDR2 YDEGEE.

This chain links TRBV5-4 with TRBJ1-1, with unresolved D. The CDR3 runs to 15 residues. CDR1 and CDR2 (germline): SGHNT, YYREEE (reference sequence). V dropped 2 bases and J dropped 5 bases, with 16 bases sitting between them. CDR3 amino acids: CASSFPAGAGTEAFF. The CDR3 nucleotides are TGTGCCAGCAGCTTTCCGGCGGGCGCGGGAACTGAAGCTTTCTTT.

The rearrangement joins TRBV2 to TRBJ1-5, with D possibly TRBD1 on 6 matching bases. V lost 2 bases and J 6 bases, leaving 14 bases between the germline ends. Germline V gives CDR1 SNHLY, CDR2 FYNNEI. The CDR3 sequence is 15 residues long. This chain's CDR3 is CASSETGYLGQPQHF. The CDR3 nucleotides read TGTGCCAGCAGTGAAACAGGGTACCTGGGTCAGCCCCAGCATTTT.

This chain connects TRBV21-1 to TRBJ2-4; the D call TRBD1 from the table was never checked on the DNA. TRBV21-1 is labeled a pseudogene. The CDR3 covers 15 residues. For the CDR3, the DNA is TGTGCCAGCAGCAAAAGGGGACAGGGCGAAAACATTCAGTACTTC. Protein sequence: CASSKRGQGENIQYF.

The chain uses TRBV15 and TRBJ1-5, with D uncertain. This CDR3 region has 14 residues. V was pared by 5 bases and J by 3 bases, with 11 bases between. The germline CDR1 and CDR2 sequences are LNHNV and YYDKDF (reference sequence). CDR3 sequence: CATSLLSFNQPQHF. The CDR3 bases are TGTGCCACCAGCCTTCTAAGCTTCAATCAGCCCCAGCATTTT. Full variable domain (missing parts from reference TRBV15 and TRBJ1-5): DAMVIQNPRYQVTQFGKPVTLSCSQTLNHNVMYWYQQKSSQAPKLLFHYYDKDFNNEADTPDNFQSRRPNTSFCFLDIRSPGLGDTAMYLCATSLLSFNQPQHFGDGTRLSIL.

CDR3 coding DNA: TGTGCCAGCAGGGGGGCATCGGACAGCTACAATCAGCCCCAGCATTTT. Translated, it gives CASRGASDSYNQPQHF. The chain combines TRBV27 with TRBJ1-5; possibly TRBD1 for D (6 bases). V shed 6 bases and J shed 3 bases, with 18 bases lying between them. The CDR3 has 16 residues. Germline V gene lookup returns CDR1 MNHEY and CDR2 SMNVEV (reference sequence).

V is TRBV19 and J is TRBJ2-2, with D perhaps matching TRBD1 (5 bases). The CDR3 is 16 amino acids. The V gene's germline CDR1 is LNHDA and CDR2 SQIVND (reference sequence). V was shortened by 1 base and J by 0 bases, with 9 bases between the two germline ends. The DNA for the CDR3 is TGTGCCAGTAGTATAGTCAGGACAACGAACACCGGGGAGCTGTTTTTT. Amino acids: CASSIVRTTNTGELFF.